The 4 T cell receptor beta chains listed next were all sequenced from one sample in a study of cytomegalovirus exposure and HLA in healthy donors. The PCR contained 60 Vbeta and 13 Jbeta primers. The repertoire was sequenced with immunoSEQ multiplex PCR; TCRdb's copy has only in-frame clones and lacks some. The sample has about 200,000 clones, about 78% seen once; the top ten hold just under 3%. Sequenced sample: PBMCs. These TCRs come from a woman aged 25-40 years in good health and CMV-seronegative.

The rearrangement joins TRBV9 to TRBJ2-3; 9 positions match TRBD2. V lost 4 bases, J lost 6 bases, and 12 bases stayed unmatched. Germline V gene sequence: CDR1 SGDLS, CDR2 YYNGEE. CDR3 size: 16 residues. In DNA, the CDR3 is TGTGCCAGCAGCCCCCGCGGGGGGGCGTTGTGGGATACGCAGTATTTT. Protein: CASSPRGGALWDTQYF.

The chain employs TRBV5-1 and TRBJ1-2, with 12 bases aligning to TRBD1. The V gene end was trimmed by 4 bases and the J gene end by 6 bases; junction bases not matched to a gene: 4. The CDR3 is made up of 14 amino acids. CDR1 SGHRS and CDR2 YFSETQ come from the germline V gene. CDR3 in DNA: TGCGCCAGCAGCACGGGACAGGGGGCGCATGGCTACACCTTC. Protein: CASSTGQGAHGYTF.

The chain recombines TRBV2 with TRBJ2-7; weak D call: TRBD2 (6 bases). The CDR3 has 11 residues. The germline V and J ends were trimmed by 8 bases and 2 bases, with 7 bases remaining between them. Looked up from germline, CDR1 is SNHLY and CDR2 is FYNNEI. CDR3 DNA sequence: TGTGCCAGCGGAGGGACCTACGAGCAGTACTTC. Encoded protein: CASGGTYEQYF.

The rearrangement uses TRBV25-1 and TRBJ2-2; D is uncertain. V lost 1 base and J lost 4, with 16 bases in between. Germline V gene sequence: CDR1 MGHDK, CDR2 SYGVNS. The CDR3 contains 17 residues. CDR3 sequence: CASSESASLTSTGELFF. As DNA, the CDR3 is TGTGCCAGCAGTGAATCAGCTAGTTTGACGAGCACCGGGGAGCTGTTTTTT.